This T cell receptor (beta chain) is from a study of T-cell reconstitution after alpha-beta-depleted transplantation in children. Study-level points and caveats: T cells produced anew were the main source of T-cell counts and diversity one year after transplant. In some patients, recipient T cells and intrathymic progenitors surviving conditioning explained high day-60 diversity. Expanded graft clones, several hundred of them, were reportedly the source of alpha-beta T cells about two months after transplant.

It was with unique molecular identifiers that the TCRbeta library was prepared. Using its own MiXCR run on the PCR reads, TCRdb lists one record per CDR3 protein. The sample carries about 510,000 distinct CDR3 sequences, approximately 10% recorded once. The germline V gene encodes CDR1 MDHEN and CDR2 SYDVKM. CDR3 length equals 14 residues. Trimming pared 1 base from V and 4 bases from J, leaving 11 bases between. This clonotype was seen a single time. Its antigen is unknown. The sequences come from PBMCs, mostly from graft donor cells, collected 180 days after TCRalphabeta/CD19-depleted stem cell transplant. The sequence came from a female patient aged 2-15 years who had a stem cell transplant for aplastic anemia, so the T cells may come from the graft donor. The chain combines TRBV28 with TRBJ2-7; no definite D call. DNA of the CDR3: TGTGCCAGCAGTTTATCGCAGGAGTTATACGAGCAGTACTTC. It yields the protein CASSLSQELYEQYF.